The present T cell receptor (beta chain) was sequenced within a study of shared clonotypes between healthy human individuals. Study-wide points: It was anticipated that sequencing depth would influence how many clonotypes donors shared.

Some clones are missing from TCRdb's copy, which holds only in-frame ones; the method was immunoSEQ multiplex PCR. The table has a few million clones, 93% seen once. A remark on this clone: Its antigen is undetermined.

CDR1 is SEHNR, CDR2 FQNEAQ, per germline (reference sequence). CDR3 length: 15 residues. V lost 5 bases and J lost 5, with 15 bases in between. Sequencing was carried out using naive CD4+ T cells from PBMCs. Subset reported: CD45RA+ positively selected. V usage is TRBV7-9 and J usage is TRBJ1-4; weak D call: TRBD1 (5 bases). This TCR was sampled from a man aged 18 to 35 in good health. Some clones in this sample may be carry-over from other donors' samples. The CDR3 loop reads CASSPGTAQNEKLFF. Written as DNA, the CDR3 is TGTGCCAGCAGCCCTGGGACCGCGCAAAATGAAAAACTGTTTTTT.